This T cell receptor (beta chain) is drawn from a study of early T cells in non-severe SARS-CoV-2 infection. Looking at the study overall: Bulk RNA taken from unsorted whole blood was sequenced, leaving chains unpaired.

This clonotype was counted ten times or more. The antigen is unknown. Individual cDNA molecules received unique molecular identifiers. Each CDR3 protein gets one entry after TCRdb re-called the 5' RACE reads with MiXCR. The data hold roughly 100,000 distinct CDR3 sequences, with around 14% observed a single time. Study-level findings and limits: Using VDJdb, the matching emphasized anti-spike CD8 responses while missing private and CD4 specificities.

The CDR3 spans 15 residues. V lost 3 bases and J 7 bases, leaving 13 bases between the germline ends. Looked up from germline, CDR1 is MDHEN and CDR2 is SYDVKM. Sequenced: whole blood. The chain employs TRBV28 and TRBJ2-6; tentatively, D is TRBD2 (7 bases). This clonotype was obtained from an adult who was a healthcare worker with PCR-confirmed SARS-CoV-2 infection or an uninfected control (not recorded which). The CDR3, as DNA: TGTGCCAGCAGTTTGGGGGGGGCCCGTGCCAACGTCCTGACTTTC. It encodes CASSLGGARANVLTF.